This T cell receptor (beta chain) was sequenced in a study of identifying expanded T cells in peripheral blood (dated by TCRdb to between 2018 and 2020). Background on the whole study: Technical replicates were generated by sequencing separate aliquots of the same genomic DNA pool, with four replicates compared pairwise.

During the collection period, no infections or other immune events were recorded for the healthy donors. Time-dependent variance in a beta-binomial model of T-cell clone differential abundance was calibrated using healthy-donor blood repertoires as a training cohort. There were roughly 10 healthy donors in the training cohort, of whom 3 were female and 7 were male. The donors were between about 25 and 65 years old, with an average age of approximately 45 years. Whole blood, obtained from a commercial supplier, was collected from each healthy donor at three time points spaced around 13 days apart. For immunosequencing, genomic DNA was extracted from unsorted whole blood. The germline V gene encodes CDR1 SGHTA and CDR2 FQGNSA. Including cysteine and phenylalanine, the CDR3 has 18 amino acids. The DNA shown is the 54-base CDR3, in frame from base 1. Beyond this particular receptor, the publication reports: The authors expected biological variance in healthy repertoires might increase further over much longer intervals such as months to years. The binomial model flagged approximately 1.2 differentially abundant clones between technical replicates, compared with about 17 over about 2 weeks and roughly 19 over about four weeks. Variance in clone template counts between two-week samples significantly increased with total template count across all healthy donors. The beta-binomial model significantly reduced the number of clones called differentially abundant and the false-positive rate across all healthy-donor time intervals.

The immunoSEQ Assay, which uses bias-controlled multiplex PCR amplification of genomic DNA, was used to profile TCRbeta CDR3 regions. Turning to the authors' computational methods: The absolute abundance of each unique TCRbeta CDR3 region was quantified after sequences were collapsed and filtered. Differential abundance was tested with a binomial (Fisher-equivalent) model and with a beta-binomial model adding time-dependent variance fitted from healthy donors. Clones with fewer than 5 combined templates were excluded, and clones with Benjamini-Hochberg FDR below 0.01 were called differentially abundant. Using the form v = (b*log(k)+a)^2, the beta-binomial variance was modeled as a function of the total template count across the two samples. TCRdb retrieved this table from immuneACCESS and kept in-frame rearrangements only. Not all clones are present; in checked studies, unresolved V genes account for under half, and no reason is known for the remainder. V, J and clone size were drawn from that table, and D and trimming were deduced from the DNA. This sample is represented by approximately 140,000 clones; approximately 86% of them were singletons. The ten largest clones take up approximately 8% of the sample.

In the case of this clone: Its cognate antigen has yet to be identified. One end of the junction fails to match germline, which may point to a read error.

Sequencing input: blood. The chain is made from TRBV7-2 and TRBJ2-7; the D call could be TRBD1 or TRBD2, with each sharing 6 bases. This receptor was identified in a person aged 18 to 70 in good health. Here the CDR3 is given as CASSSIFNQGRLSSEQYF. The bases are TGTGCCAGCAGCTCGATTTTTAATCAGGGGAGGCTTTCCTCCGAGCAGTACTTC. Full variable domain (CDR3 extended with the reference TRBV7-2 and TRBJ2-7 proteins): GAGVSQSPSNKVTEKGKDVELRCDPISGHTALYWYRQSLGQGLEFLIYFQGNSAPDKSGLPSDRFSAERTGGSVSTLTIQRTQQEDSAVYLCASSSIFNQGRLSSEQYFGPGTRLTVT.